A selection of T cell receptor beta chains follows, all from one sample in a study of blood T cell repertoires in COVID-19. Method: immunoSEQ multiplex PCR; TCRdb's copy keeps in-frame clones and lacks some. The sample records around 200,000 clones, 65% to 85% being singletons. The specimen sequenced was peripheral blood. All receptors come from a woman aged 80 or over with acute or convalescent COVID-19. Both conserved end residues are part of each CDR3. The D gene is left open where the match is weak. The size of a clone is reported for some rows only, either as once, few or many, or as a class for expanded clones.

TGTGCCAGCAGTTTGCAGGACGGGGAGCTGTTTTTT	CASSLQDGELFF	few	TRBJ2-2	-	TRBV12-3/TRBV12-4
TGTGCCAGTAGTCCTGGGACTCCCGAGCGGAATCAGCCCCAGCATTTT	CASSPGTPERNQPQHF	-	TRBJ1-5	-	TRBV19
TGTGCCTGGAGACGGACAGTTGAAGCTTTCTTT	CAWRRTVEAFF	-	TRBJ1-1	-	TRBV30
TGTGCCAGCAGGGGAGGAATTAGCAATCAGCCCCAGCATTTT	CASRGGISNQPQHF	-	TRBJ1-5	-	TRBV6-5
TGTGCCAGCAGCCCGCAGGGACTGATCAACACTGAAGCTTTCTTT	CASSPQGLINTEAFF	-	TRBJ1-1	-	TRBV3-1/TRBV3-2
TGTGCCAGCAGTGATTCCGGACTAGCGTACGAGCAGTACTTC	CASSDSGLAYEQYF	-	TRBJ2-7	TRBD2	TRBV2
TGCAGTGCTAGCGCCCGGGGCTACACCTTC	CSASARGYTF	few	TRBJ1-2	-	TRBV20-1
TGTGCCAGCAGCTCTAGGTTCCCCGGGGAGCTGTTTTTT	CASSSRFPGELFF	-	TRBJ2-2	-	TRBV9
TGTGCCTGGAGTGTCGAGGACAGTATGAATCAGCCCCAGCATTTT	CAWSVEDSMNQPQHF	-	TRBJ1-5	-	TRBV30
TGTGCCAGCAGTCTGCAGACAGTCACCGGGGAGCTGTTTTTT	CASSLQTVTGELFF	-	TRBJ2-2	-	TRBV27
TGTGCCAGCAGCCCGGTTTTGAACACTGAAGCTTTCTTT	CASSPVLNTEAFF	once	TRBJ1-1	-	TRBV7-3
TGTGCCAGTAGTATCGACTTGGCCGGGGGGAAGGAGACCCAGTACTTC	CASSIDLAGGKETQYF	-	TRBJ2-5	TRBD2	TRBV19
TGTGCCAGCAGGCCCAACAGGGCTGGGGGCTCCTACAATGAGCAGTTCTTC	CASRPNRAGGSYNEQFF	once	TRBJ2-1	-	TRBV28
TGCGCCAGCAGCTTGGCAGGGCAGAGTTTATCAAACACTGAAGCTTTCTTT	CASSLAGQSLSNTEAFF	-	TRBJ1-1	-	TRBV5-1
TGCGCCAGCAGCCCCCGAATTGGGGAGACCGGAAACACCATATATTTT	CASSPRIGETGNTIYF	-	TRBJ1-3	-	TRBV5-1
TGTGCCTGGAGTTCAACAGGGACGAACACTGAAGCTTTCTTT	CAWSSTGTNTEAFF	-	TRBJ1-1	-	TRBV30
TGTGCCAGCAGTCCTGGACAAAACAATGAGCAGTTCTTC	CASSPGQNNEQFF	once	TRBJ2-1	-	TRBV12-3/TRBV12-4
TGTGCCAGCTCACCAAACAGGGGGGACTATGGCTACACCTTC	CASSPNRGDYGYTF	-	TRBJ1-2	TRBD1	TRBV18
TGTGCCAGCAACTTGGGAAGCGGGAGTGAGTATGAGCAGTTCTTC	CASNLGSGSEYEQFF	-	TRBJ2-1	TRBD2	TRBV7-2
TGTGCCAGCTCACCCCTTTCCAGGGTAAACACTGAAGCTTTCTTT	CASSPLSRVNTEAFF	-	TRBJ1-1	-	TRBV18
TGTGCCAGCAGCTCGACTAGCCGGGAGACCCAGTACTTC	CASSSTSRETQYF	-	TRBJ2-5	TRBD2	TRBV3-1/TRBV3-2
TGTGCCAGCAGGCTTAACGGACTAGCCCAAGAGACCCAGTACTTC	CASRLNGLAQETQYF	-	TRBJ2-5	TRBD2	TRBV28
TGCGCCAGCAGCCCCTCTAGCGGGGCGAACACCGGGGAGCTGTTTTTT	CASSPSSGANTGELFF	few	TRBJ2-2	TRBD2	TRBV4-3
TGTGCCAGCAGCTCCGGACAGGGGGGGGCCAGCTACGAGCAGTACTTC	CASSSGQGGASYEQYF	few	TRBJ2-7	TRBD1	TRBV7-6
TGTGCCAGCAGTTACAATGGGCAGGGCAATCAGCCCCAGCATTTT	CASSYNGQGNQPQHF	-	TRBJ1-5	-	TRBV6-5
TGTGCCAGTAGCTCACCGGGACTAGCGGGGTGGAGTTCAAGGGAGCTGTTTTTT	CASSSPGLAGWSSRELFF	-	TRBJ2-2	TRBD2	TRBV19
TGTGCCAGCAGCCCCACCCCTCTAGCGGGCATTGAAGATACGCAGTATTTT	CASSPTPLAGIEDTQYF	-	TRBJ2-3	TRBD2	TRBV6-2/TRBV6-3